This T cell receptor beta chain was sequenced in a study of OX40 agonist ivuxolimab in advanced cancers. Study-level information: Partial responses were achieved by three patients, one with hepatocellular carcinoma and two with cutaneous melanoma. Overall study findings and caveats: Among patients with partial responses at 0.1-3.0 mg/kg, clonal expansion was among the lowest. There were, on average, more expanded clones in CD8+ T cells than in CD4+.

Only in-frame clones appear in the TCRdb table, and some are missing; sequencing was by immunoSEQ multiplex PCR. This table holds tens of thousands of clones, approximately 85% found once. CDR1 and CDR2 (germline): LNHDA, SQIVND (reference sequence). The CDR3 is 12 residues long. The V gene end was trimmed by 1 base and the J gene end by 11 bases; junction bases not matched to a gene: 4. In regard to this clone: Its antigen is undetermined.

This sequence originates from an adult with an advanced solid tumor such as melanoma, head and neck, liver or kidney cancer. This material consisted of CD4+ or CD8+ T cells sorted from blood, taken in a trial of the OX40 agonist ivuxolimab. The V call is TRBV19, the J call TRBJ1-1; 7 bases fit TRBD1. CDR3 nucleotides: TGTGCCAGTAGTATAGTGACAGGGAAGGCTTTCTTT. Protein product: CASSIVTGKAFF.